The entry below gives a single T cell receptor (beta chain) sequence along with its context. These data are taken from a study of blood T cell repertoires in COVID-19. Study-wide context: T cells, B-cell-depleted T cells, or PBMCs supplied cDNA or gDNA.

This CDR3 region has 15 residues. The V gene's germline CDR1 is SGHAT and CDR2 FQNNGV. Trimming removed 4 bases from V and 6 bases from J, with 15 bases in between. Per the study methods: Reference gene primers were amplified, and this amplification served to estimate nucleated cell counts. Using immunoSEQ multiplex PCR, the repertoire was profiled, and TCRdb retains in-frame clones only, with some absent. V, J and clone size are those of that table, while D and trimming were read from the DNA. The table has about 160,000 clones, 75% to 90% seen once. This chain uses TRBV11-2 with TRBJ2-2, with D possibly being TRBD1 (6 bases). The sequence came from a man aged 65 to 85 with acute or convalescent COVID-19. The source material was peripheral blood. In DNA, the CDR3 is TGTGCCAGCAGCTCGAAGCCAGGGGTGGCCGGGGAGCTGTTTTTT. Translation gives CASSSKPGVAGELFF.